This T cell receptor beta chain was captured by sequencing in a study of OX40 agonist ivuxolimab in advanced cancers. Across the study: Ivuxolimab, an antibody acting as an agonist of OX40 (CD134), was used to treat patients.

TCRdb's table, derived via immunoSEQ multiplex PCR, lists solely in-frame clones and lacks some. The sample lists some 49,000 clones, around four fifths occurring once. Per germline, CDR1 SGHTA and CDR2 FQGTGA. V was trimmed by 7 bases and J by 4 bases, leaving 8 bases between them. This CDR3 spans 13 amino acids. A remark on this clone: The target antigen is unknown.

Study observations and caveats: On average, a greater number of expanded clones characterised CD8+ T cells relative to CD4+.

Excluded were patients having autoimmune disease history or systemic immunosuppression. The sequencing used CD4+ or CD8+ T cells sorted from blood, collected in a trial of the OX40 agonist ivuxolimab. The chain carries TRBV7-3 and TRBJ2-6; D uncertain. The sequence came from an adult with an advanced solid tumor such as melanoma, head and neck, liver or kidney cancer. Here the CDR3 reads CASTPDGANVLTF. CDR3 bases: TGTGCCAGCACCCCTGACGGGGCCAACGTCCTGACTTTC.